The source of this T cell receptor beta chain is a study of early T cells in non-severe SARS-CoV-2 infection (dated by TCRdb to the early 2020s). Regarding the study in general: Because TCR sequencing was done on bulk RNA from unsorted whole blood, the alpha and beta chains could not be paired.

The library was made by 5' RACE. These reads were obtained on a NextSeq 500. Unique molecular identifiers were attached to individual cDNA molecules in the TCR library protocol so that sequencing error and PCR bias could be corrected. Both TCR alpha and beta chains were sequenced, and tight co-correlation was observed between alpha and beta sequence abundances in each sample. In the paper's pipeline: Decombinator V4 was used to annotate the V gene, J gene and CDR3 of the TCR sequences. Expanded TCRs were defined as changing significantly between any two time points under a Poisson model with p below 0.0001. Abundances of TCRs were expressed as counts per million after normalisation to the total number of TCRs sequenced in each sample. MAIT TCRs were defined by TRAV1-2 paired with TRAJ12, TRAJ20 or TRAJ33, and iNKT TCRs by TRAV10 paired with TRAJ18. VDJdb, accessed 1 November 2021, was searched for CMV, EBV and SARS-CoV-2 annotated TCRs, excluding TCRs annotated for multiple antigens. TCRdb cleaned the public reads at Q25 with fastp, built clones with MiXCR and kept in-frame beta chains. Entries that share a CDR3 protein sequence are merged under the most common genes and DNA. These V and J calls derive from TCRdb rather than the authors' analysis. This sample holds about 46,000 distinct CDR3 sequences; about 5.2% were observed only once. The top ten clones comprise around 5% of the sample.

What the work shows at the level of the full study, not this receptor alone: Matching against VDJdb was skewed toward anti-spike CD8 responses, likely underestimated virus-specific expansions, and missed private and CD4 specificities.

The study was a case-control design nested within a healthcare worker cohort in London, UK, with weekly nasopharyngeal swab PCR tests and blood sampling. Healthcare workers were recruited between 23 and 31 March 2020, during the week of the UK lockdown, and were followed weekly for up to about 16 weeks. Spanning cysteine to phenylalanine, the CDR3 consists of 15 amino acids. Solely the CDR3 DNA is kept, with 45 bases framed from the first base. V is pruned by 7 bases and J by 5 bases, leaving 12 bases of the junction without a gene match. Based on the germline V gene (reference sequence), the CDR1 and CDR2 sequences are MNHEY and SMNVEV. This clonotype was recorded many times. Its recognized antigen is unknown. One base away there is no much larger clone; base qualities are not given.

This specimen was whole blood, taken at baseline. This clonotype was obtained from an adult who was a healthcare worker with PCR-confirmed SARS-CoV-2 infection or an uninfected control (not recorded which). The chain is assembled from TRBV27 and TRBJ2-7; the central 9 bases match TRBD2. The DNA sequence reads TGTGCCAGCACTCCAGATGGGACTAGCCGGAACGAGCAGTACTTC. Translated, this gives CASTPDGTSRNEQYF.